These T cell receptor beta chains were read from a single sample in a study of human T cells and chemical hapten exposure. TCRdb passed the RACE reads through MiXCR, listing each CDR3 protein once. The sample has 350,000 to 400,000 distinct CDR3 sequences; around 6% are singletons. The input for sequencing was whole blood, taken in connection with sensitization to the hapten diphenylcyclopropenone (DPC). The receptors derive from a woman aged 18-30 years with alopecia areata. Some clones in this sample may be carry-over from other donors' samples. CDR3s include the opening cysteine and the closing phenylalanine or tryptophan. D genes are given only for firm matches. Not every row has a clone size; where given, it reads once, few, many or a size class.

J gene	clone size	D gene	V gene	CDR3 protein	CDR3 DNA
TRBJ1-1	many	NA	TRBV6-5	CAASQQAGVTEAFF	TGTGCCGCCTCTCAGCAGGCCGGGGTTACTGAAGCTTTCTTT
TRBJ2-7	few	NA	TRBV6-5	CASRYPPYEQYF	TGTGCCAGCAGGTACCCTCCTTACGAGCAGTACTTC
TRBJ1-2	many	TRBD1	TRBV29-1	CSVRTGPGYTF	TGCAGCGTACGGACAGGTCCTGGCTACACCTTC
TRBJ2-7	NA	NA	TRBV7-8	CASSLGGSTYEQYF	TGTGCCAGCAGTCTTGGGGGATCTACCTACGAGCAGTACTTC
TRBJ2-3	NA	NA	TRBV5-1	CASSLGTPADTQYF	TGCGCCAGCAGCTTGGGGACGCCCGCAGATACGCAGTATTTT
TRBJ2-5	many	NA	TRBV10-3	CAISESGGQEATQYF	TGTGCCATCAGTGAGTCTGGTGGGCAGGAGGCGACCCAGTACTTC
TRBJ1-1	NA	NA	TRBV20-1	CSASLQLNTEAFF	TGCAGTGCTTCTCTGCAGCTGAACACTGAAGCTTTCTTT
TRBJ1-5	many	TRBD1	TRBV20-1	CSARGQGAHQPQHF	TGCAGTGCTAGAGGGCAGGGGGCCCATCAGCCCCAGCATTTT
TRBJ2-3	few	TRBD2	TRBV5-4	CASSGGLAAGFADTQYF	TGTGCCAGCAGTGGTGGACTAGCTGCAGGTTTTGCAGATACGCAGTATTTT
TRBJ2-6	few	NA	TRBV20-1	CSARSSGANVLTF	TGCAGTGCTAGAAGCTCTGGGGCCAACGTCCTGACTTTC
TRBJ2-7	few	TRBD1	TRBV7-2	CASSGGQGSEQYF	TGTGCCAGCAGCGGGGGACAGGGGTCCGAGCAGTACTTC
TRBJ2-3	NA	TRBD1	TRBV27	CASSSRDRGTDTQYF	TGTGCCAGCAGTTCCAGGGACAGAGGAACAGATACGCAGTATTTT
TRBJ1-5	many	TRBD1	TRBV20-1	CSAIPGQGFSNQPQHF	TGCAGTGCTATACCGGGACAGGGTTTTAGCAATCAGCCCCAGCATTTT